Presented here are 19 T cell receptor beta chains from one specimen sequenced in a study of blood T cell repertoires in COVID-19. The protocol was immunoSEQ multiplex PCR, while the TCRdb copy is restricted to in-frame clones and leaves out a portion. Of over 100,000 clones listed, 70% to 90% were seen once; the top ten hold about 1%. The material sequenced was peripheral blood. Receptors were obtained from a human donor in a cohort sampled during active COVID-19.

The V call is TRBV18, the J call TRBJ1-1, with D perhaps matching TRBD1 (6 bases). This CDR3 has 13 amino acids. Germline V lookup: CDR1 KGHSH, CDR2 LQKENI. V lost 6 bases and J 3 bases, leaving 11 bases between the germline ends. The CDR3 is CASSRGRDTEAFF. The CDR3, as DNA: TGTGCCAGCTCCAGGGGCCGGGACACTGAAGCTTTCTTT. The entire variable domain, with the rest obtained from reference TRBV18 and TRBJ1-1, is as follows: NAGVMQNPRHLVRRRGQEARLRCSPMKGHSHVYWYRQLPEEGLKFMVYLQKENIIDESGMPKERFSAEFPKEGPSILRIQQVVRGDSAAYFCASSRGRDTEAFFGQGTRLTVV.

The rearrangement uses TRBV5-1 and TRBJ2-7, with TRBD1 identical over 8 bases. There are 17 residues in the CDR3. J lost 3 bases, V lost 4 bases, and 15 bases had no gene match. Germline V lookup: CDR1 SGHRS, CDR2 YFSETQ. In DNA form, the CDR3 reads TGCGCCAGCAGCCAAGCCCCCCAGGGGGCAGGAAGCTACGAGCAGTACTTC. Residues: CASSQAPQGAGSYEQYF.

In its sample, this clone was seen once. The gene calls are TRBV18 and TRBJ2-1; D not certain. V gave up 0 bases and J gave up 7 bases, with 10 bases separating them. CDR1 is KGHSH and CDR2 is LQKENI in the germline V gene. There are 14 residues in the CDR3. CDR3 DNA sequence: TGTGCCAGCTCACCACCGAGCGAAAGGAATGAGCAGTTCTTC. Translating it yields CASSPPSERNEQFF. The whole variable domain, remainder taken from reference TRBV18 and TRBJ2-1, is NAGVMQNPRHLVRRRGQEARLRCSPMKGHSHVYWYRQLPEEGLKFMVYLQKENIIDESGMPKERFSAEFPKEGPSILRIQQVVRGDSAAYFCASSPPSERNEQFFGPGTRLTVL.

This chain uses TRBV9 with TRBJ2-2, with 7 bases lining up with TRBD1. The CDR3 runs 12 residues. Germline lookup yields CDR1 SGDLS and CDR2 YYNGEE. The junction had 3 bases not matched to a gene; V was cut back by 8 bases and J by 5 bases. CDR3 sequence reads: CARIQGTGELFF. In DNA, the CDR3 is TGTGCCAGGATACAGGGGACCGGGGAGCTGTTTTTT.

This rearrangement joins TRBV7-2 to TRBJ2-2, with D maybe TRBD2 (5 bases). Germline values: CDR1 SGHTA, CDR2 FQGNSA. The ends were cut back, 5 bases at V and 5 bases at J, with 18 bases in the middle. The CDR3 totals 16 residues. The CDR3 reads CASSPLTRGFTGELFF. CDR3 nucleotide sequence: TGTGCCAGCAGCCCATTGACGAGAGGGTTTACCGGGGAGCTGTTTTTT. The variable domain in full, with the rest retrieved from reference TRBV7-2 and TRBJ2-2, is GAGVSQSPSNKVTEKGKDVELRCDPISGHTALYWYRQSLGQGLEFLIYFQGNSAPDKSGLPSDRFSAERTGGSVSTLTIQRTQQEDSAVYLCASSPLTRGFTGELFFGEGSRLTVL.

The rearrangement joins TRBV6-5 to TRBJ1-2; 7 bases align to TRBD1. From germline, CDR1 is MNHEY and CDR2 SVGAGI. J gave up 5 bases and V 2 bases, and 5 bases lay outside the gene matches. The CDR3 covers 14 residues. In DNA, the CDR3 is TGTGCCAGCAGTTACGTGGACAGGAATTATGGCTACACCTTC. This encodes CASSYVDRNYGYTF.

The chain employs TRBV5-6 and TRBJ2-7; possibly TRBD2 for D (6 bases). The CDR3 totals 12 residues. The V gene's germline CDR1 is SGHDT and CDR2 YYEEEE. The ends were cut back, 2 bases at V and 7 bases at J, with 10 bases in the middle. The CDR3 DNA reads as TGTGCCAGCAGCTTAGGGGAGGAGGAGCAGTACTTC. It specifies CASSLGEEEQYF.

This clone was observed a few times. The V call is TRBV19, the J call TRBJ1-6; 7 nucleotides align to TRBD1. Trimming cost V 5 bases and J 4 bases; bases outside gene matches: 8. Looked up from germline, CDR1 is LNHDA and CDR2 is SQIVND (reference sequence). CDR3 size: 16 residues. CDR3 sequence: CASSPPGQPYNSPLHF. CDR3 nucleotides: TGTGCCAGTAGTCCCCCGGGACAGCCGTATAATTCACCCCTCCACTTT.

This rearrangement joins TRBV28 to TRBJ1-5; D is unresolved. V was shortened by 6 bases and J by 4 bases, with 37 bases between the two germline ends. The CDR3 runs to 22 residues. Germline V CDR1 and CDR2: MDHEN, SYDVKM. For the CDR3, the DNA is TGTGCCAGCAGAAAAAGGGCCTTGTCCCAGGAGGAGTGGCTACCAAGTAATCAGCCCCAGCATTTT. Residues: CASRKRALSQEEWLPSNQPQHF.

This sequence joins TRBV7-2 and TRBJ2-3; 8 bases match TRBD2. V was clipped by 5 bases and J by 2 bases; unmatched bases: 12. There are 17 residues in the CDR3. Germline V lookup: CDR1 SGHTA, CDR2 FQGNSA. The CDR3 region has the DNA TGTGCCAGCAGCCCACGAGGAGCGGGGGACCCCACAGATACGCAGTATTTT. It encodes CASSPRGAGDPTDTQYF.

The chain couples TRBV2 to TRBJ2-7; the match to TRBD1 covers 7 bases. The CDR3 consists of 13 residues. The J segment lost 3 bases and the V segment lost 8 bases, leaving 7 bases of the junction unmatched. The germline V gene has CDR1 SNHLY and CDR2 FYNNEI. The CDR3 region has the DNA TGTGCCAGCGGAGGTGGACAGGACTACGAGCAGTACTTC. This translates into CASGGGQDYEQYF.

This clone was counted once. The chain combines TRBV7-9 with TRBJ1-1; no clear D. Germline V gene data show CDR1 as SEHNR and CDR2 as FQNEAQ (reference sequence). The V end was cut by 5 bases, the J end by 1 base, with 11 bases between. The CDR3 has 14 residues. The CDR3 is CASSRTRTNTEAFF. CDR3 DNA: TGTGCCAGCAGCCGTACACGTACGAACACTGAAGCTTTCTTT.

The CDR3 spells CASSPTGGPTDTQYF. For the CDR3, the DNA is TGTGCCAGCAGTCCAACCGGAGGGCCGACAGATACGCAGTATTTT. The rearrangement joins TRBV6-2 or TRBV6-3 to TRBJ2-3; a possible D gene is TRBD2 (6 bases). This CDR3 is 15 amino acids long. CDR1 and CDR2 from the germline V gene are MNHEY and SVGEGT. Trimming shortened V by 5 bases and J by 3 bases, and 15 bases separated the two germline ends.

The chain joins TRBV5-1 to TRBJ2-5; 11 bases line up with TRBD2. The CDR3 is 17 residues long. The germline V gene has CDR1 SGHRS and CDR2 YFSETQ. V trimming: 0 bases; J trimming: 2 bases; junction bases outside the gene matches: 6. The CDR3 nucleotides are TGCGCCAGCAGCTTGGGAACTTTAGCGGGGGGGCAAGAGACCCAGTACTTC. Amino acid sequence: CASSLGTLAGGQETQYF. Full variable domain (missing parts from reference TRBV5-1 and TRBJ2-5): KAGVTQTPRYLIKTRGQQVTLSCSPISGHRSVSWYQQTPGQGLQFLFEYFSETQRNKGNFPGRFSGRQFSNSRSEMNVSTLELGDSALYLCASSLGTLAGGQETQYFGPGTRLLVL.

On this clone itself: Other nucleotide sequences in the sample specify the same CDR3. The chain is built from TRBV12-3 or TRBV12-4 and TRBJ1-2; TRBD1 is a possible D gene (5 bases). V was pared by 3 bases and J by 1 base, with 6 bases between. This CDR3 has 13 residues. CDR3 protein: CASSFQGNYGYTF. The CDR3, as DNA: TGTGCCAGCAGTTTTCAGGGTAACTATGGCTACACCTTC.

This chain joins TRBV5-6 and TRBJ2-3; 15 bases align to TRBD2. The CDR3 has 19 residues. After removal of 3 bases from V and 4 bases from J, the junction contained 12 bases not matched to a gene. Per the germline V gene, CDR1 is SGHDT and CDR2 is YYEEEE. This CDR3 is CASSSWRTSGRAGADTQYF. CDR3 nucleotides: TGTGCCAGCAGCTCTTGGCGGACTAGCGGGAGGGCCGGGGCAGATACGCAGTATTTT.

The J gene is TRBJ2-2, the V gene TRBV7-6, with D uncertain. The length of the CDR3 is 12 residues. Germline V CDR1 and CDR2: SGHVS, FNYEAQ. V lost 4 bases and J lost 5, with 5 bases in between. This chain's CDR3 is CASSSQTGELFF. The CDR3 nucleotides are TGTGCCAGCAGCTCCCAAACCGGGGAGCTGTTTTTT.

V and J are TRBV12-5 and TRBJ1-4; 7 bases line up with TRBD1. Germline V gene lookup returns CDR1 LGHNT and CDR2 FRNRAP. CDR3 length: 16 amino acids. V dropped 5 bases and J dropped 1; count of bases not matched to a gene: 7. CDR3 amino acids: CASGVTGEVTNEKLFF. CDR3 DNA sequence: TGTGCTAGTGGTGTAACAGGGGAGGTAACTAATGAAAAACTGTTTTTT.

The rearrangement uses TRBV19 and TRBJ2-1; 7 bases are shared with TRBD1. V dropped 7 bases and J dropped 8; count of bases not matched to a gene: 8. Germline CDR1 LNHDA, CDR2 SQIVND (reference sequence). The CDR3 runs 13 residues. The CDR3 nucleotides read TGTGCCAGTAATAAAGGGGGCTTGGATGAGCAGTTCTTC. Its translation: CASNKGGLDEQFF.